The clone carrying this T cell receptor (beta chain) came up many times. The antigen is undetermined. Investigators excluded patients with uncontrolled infection, other autoimmune disease, pregnancy or lactation. This sample was included in a study of T cells in Graves' hyperthyroidism and ophthalmopathy. Broader study findings: A model using 13 V-J features told ophthalmopathy apart from stable hyperthyroidism.

The source material, RNA transcripts, was used to amplify TCR beta CDR3 regions. Researchers ran a first-round RT-PCR on the TCR CDR3 using the HTBI primer set. TCRdb recomputed calls from the multiplex PCR reads with MiXCR, one row per CDR3 protein. Seen here are 640,000 or so distinct CDR3 sequences, roughly 14% observed once, and the top ten hold 3.5% to 4.5%. Germline V gene lookup returns CDR1 SGHAT and CDR2 FQNNGV. Losses at the gene ends were 5 bases for V and 5 bases for J; bases not matched to a gene: 14. This CDR3 spans 16 amino acids. The clonotype originates from a woman aged 40 to 55 with Graves' ophthalmopathy. This chain connects TRBV11-2 to TRBJ2-7; 8 nucleotides align to TRBD1. The sequenced sample was blood. The CDR3 reads CASSPRFGTGSDEQYF. CDR3 sequence (DNA): TGTGCCAGCAGCCCCCGCTTCGGGACAGGTTCCGACGAGCAGTACTTC. Variable domain in full (rest from reference TRBV11-2 and TRBJ2-7): EAGVAQSPRYKIIEKRQSVAFWCNPISGHATLYWYQQILGQGPKLLIQFQNNGVVDDSQLPKDRFSAERLKGVDSTLKIQPAKLEDSAVYLCASSPRFGTGSDEQYFGPGTRLTVT.